This T cell receptor (beta chain) was sequenced in a study of CD8+ T cells in alopecia areata. Study as a whole: Treated patients were scored for severity by percent of scalp affected. Study outcomes and limitations: Among the 100 top clones, expanded CD8+ clones, like scalp clonality, were significantly decreased by tofacitinib. Many expanded lesional clones stayed in scalp and blood while on tofacitinib.

Treatment denoted: oral pan-JAK inhibitor, 5-10 mg twice daily. Looked up from germline, CDR1 is PRHDT and CDR2 is FYEKMQ (reference sequence). The germline V and J ends were trimmed by 1 base and 3 bases, with 3 bases remaining between them. The CDR3 length is 12 residues. This clone showed up just once. The antigen is unknown. Extraction of RNA preceded its reverse transcription into cDNA, which served as the sequencing template. Sequenced by immunoSEQ multiplex PCR; TCRdb stores in-frame clones only, minus some. The data contain 79,000 or so clones, around 60% of them seen just once; the ten biggest clones take up 23%.

This sequence originates from a human donor with alopecia areata. This sample comprised CD8+ T cells sorted from blood, obtained at week 24, from a patient treated with tofacitinib. The chain couples TRBV13 to TRBJ1-2; no clear D gene. This CDR3 is CASSLEDYGYTF. For the CDR3, the DNA is TGTGCCAGCAGCTTAGAGGACTATGGCTACACCTTC.